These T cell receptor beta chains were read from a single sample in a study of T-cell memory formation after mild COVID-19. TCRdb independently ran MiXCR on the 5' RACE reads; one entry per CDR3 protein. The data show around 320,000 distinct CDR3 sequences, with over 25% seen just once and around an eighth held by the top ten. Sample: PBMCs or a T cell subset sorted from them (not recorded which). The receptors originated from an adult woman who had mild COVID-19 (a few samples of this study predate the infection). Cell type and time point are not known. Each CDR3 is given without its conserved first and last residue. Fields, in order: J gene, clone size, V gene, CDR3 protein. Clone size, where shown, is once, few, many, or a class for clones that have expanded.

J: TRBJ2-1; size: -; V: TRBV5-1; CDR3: ASSLAGGTAYNEQF
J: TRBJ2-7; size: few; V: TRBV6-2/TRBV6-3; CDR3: ASSLQLTYEQY
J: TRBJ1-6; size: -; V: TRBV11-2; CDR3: ASSLSPEGNSPLH
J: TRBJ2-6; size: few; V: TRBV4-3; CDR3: ASSQDPGPSGANVLT
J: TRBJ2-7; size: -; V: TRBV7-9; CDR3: ASSPPGPDYEQY
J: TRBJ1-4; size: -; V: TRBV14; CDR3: ASNSQGPSEKLF
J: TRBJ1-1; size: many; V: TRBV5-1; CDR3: ASSHRGAEAF
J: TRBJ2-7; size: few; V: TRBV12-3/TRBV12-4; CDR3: ASSSLGPGLAGPYNSYEQY
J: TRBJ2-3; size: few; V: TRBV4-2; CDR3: ASSQEMPSGADTQY
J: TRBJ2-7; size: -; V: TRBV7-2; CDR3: ASSLGDWALLYEQY
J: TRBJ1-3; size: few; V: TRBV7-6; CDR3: ASSLGTGQGVNTIY
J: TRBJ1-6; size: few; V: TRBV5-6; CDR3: ASSSHVDSPLH
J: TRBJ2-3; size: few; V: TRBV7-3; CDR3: ASSASGAQY
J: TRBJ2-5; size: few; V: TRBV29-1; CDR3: SVEPFGLVYQTQY
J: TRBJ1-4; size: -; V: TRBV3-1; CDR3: ASSSTGEKLF
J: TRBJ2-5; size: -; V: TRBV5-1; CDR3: ASSLSPREGGTQY
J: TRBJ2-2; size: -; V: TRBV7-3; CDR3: ASSLGGGANTGELF
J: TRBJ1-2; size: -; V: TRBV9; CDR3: ASSVEGAPGEGHYGYT
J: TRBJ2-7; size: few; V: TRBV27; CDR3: ASSLQGVSSYEQY
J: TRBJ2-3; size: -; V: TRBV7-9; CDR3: ASSLRGGRTDTQY
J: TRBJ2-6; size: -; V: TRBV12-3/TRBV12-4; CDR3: ASSFDGGLSGANVLT
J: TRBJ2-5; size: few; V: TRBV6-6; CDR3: ASSSTGPQETQY
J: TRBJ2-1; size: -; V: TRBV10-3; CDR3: AITPGTKGNEQF
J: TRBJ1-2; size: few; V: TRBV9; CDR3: ASSPRDSRAPRYGYT
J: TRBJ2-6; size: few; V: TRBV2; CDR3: ASRRTASGANVLT
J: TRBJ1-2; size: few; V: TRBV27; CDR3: ASSFSGVLDYT
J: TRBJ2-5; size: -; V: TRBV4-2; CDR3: ASSQGIEGQETQY
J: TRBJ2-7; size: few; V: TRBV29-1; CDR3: SVVMATSLSSYEQY
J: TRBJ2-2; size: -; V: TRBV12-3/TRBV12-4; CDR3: ASTYTNTGELF
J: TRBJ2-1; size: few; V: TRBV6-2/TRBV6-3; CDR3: ASSYSWAIGYNEQF
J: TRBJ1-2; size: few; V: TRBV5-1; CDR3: ASSLVSGPIYGYT
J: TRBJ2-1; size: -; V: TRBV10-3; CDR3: AISEGYNEQF
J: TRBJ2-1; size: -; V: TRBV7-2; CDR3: ASSSQYRGTEQF
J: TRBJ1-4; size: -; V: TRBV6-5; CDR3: ASRESGTNEKLF
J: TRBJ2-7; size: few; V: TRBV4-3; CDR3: ASSQETEGAYEQY
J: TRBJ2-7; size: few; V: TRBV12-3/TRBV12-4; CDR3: ASSLRARTTTYEQY
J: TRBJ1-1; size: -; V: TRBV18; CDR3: ASSPNPVNTEAF
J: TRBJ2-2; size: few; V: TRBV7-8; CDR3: ASSYQSQINTGELF
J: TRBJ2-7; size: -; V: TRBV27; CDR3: ASKVLAGGPWLQ
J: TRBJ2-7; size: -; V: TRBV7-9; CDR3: ASSLALGQGTTYEQY
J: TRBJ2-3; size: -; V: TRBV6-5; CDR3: ASKPIRSSGRSITDTQY
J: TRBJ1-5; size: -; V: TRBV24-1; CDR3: ATSPVLGQIYQPQH
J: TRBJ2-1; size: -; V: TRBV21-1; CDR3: ASRKPLAGESSYNEQF
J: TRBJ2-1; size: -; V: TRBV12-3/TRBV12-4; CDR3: ASGGGSDSYNEQF
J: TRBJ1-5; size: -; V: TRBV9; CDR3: ASSVRRLGQPQH
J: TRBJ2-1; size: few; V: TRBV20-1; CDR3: SARALDKPYNEQF
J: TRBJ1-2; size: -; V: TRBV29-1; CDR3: SVVTGDYGYT
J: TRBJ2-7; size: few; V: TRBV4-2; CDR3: ASSQEAGYTGEQY
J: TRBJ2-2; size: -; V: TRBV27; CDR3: ASSLSAGTGELF
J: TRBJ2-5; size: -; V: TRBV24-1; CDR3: ATSPHQGFGETQY
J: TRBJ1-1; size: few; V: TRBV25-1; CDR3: ASSESNPGADTEAF